This paragraph covers one T cell receptor (beta chain) sequence. No antigen is known for it. This sample is drawn from a study of cytomegalovirus exposure and HLA in healthy donors. Study-wide findings and caveats: The study flagged 150 to 200 TCR beta chains as cytomegalovirus-associated. TCR sequences were mostly rare, though some public TCRs occurred in many donors. A subsequent analysis found that TCR clusters from the first cohort also tended to co-occur in the approximately 130 validation repertoires, with about 93% of cluster scores above 0.

The assay was immunoSEQ multiplex PCR, and TCRdb's table has in-frame clones only and misses some. The sample carries about 280,000 clones, approximately 86% recorded once. The donors were members of the roughly 120-subject validation cohort (separate from the approximately 670-subject first cohort). CDR1 is LGHNT and CDR2 is FRNRAP in the germline V gene. The CDR3 runs 16 residues. V lost 3 bases, J lost 2 bases, and 16 bases lay in between. The receptor was derived from a woman in her late teens or twenties in good health and CMV-seronegative. Specimen: PBMCs. The genes are TRBV12-5 and TRBJ1-2; possible D gene TRBD1, 6 bases. CDR3 residues: CASGFPDRKGNYGYTF. The CDR3 region has the DNA TGTGCTAGTGGTTTCCCCGACAGGAAAGGGAACTATGGCTACACCTTC.